This T cell receptor (beta chain) was obtained from a study of CD8+CD57+ T cells in acquired aplastic anemia. Looking at the study overall: Each DNA sample taken from sorted CD4+ and CD8+ cells came to approximately 3.2 ug on average. CD4+ cells from healthy donors averaged roughly 11 million reads.

V lost 4 bases, J lost 1 base, and 4 bases lay in between. The length of the CDR3 is 12 residues. Germline CDR1 and CDR2: MNHEY and SVGAGI. This clonotype was counted ten times or more. Profiling that covered TCR beta VDJ and CDR3 relied on genomic DNA as its template. From the reads, TCRdb called clonotypes with MiXCR, one entry per CDR3 protein. The sample lists about 190,000 distinct CDR3 sequences, around 50% occurring once. V is TRBV6-5 and J is TRBJ2-5; D is unclear. The sample taken for sequencing was sorted CD4+, CD8+, or CD8+CD57+ T cells (not recorded which) from PBMCs. This TCR derives from a human donor in good health, serving as a control. CDR3 nucleotide sequence: TGTGCCAGCAGTTCCCTCCAAGAGACCCAGTACTTC. Amino acids: CASSSLQETQYF.